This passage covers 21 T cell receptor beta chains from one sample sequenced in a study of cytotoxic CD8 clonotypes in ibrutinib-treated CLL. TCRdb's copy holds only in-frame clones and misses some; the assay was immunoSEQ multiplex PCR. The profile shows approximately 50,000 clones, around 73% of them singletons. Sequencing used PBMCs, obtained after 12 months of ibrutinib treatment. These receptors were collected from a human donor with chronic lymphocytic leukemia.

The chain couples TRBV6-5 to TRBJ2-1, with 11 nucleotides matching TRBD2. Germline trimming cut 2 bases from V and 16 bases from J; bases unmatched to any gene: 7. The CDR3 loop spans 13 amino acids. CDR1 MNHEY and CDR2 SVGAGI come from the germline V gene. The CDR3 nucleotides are TGTGCCAGCAGTTACCGAACTAGCGGGGGATTCTTCTTC. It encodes CASSYRTSGGFFF.

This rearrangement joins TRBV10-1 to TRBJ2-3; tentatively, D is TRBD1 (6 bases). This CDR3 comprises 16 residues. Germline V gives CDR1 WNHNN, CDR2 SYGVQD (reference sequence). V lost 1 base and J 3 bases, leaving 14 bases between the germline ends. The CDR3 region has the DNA TGCGCCAGCAGTGAGTTCCGGACAGTGTCAACAGATACGCAGTATTTT. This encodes CASSEFRTVSTDTQYF.

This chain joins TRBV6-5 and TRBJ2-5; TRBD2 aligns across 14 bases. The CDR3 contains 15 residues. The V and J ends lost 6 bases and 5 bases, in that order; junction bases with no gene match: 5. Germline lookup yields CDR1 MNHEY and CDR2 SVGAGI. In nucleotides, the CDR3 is TGTGCCAGCAGCGGGACTAGCGGGGGTTTTGAGACCCAGTACTTC. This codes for CASSGTSGGFETQYF.

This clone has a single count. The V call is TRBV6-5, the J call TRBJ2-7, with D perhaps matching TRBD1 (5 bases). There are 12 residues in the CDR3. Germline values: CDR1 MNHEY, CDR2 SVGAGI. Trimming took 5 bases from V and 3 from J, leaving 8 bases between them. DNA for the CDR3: TGTGCCAGCAGTCCCACAGGCTACGAGCAGTACTTC. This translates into CASSPTGYEQYF.

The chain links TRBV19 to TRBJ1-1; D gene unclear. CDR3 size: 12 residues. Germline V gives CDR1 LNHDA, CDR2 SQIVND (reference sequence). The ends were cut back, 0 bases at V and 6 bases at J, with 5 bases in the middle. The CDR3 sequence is CASSIDLAEAFF. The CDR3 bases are TGTGCCAGTAGTATAGATCTCGCTGAAGCTTTCTTT.

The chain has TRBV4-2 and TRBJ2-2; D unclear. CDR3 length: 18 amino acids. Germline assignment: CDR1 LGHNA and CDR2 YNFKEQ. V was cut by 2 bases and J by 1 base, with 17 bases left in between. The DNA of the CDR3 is TGTGCCAGCAGCCAAACGCTTCCCGGCGGTTTGAACACCGGGGAGCTGTTTTTT. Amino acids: CASSQTLPGGLNTGELFF.

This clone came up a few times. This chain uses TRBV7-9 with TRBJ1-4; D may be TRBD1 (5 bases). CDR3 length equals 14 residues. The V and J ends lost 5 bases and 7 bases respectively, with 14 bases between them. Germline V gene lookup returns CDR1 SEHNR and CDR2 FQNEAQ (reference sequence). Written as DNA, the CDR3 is TGTGCCAGCAGCCCCGACAGTCAAATTGAAAAACTGTTTTTT. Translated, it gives CASSPDSQIEKLFF.

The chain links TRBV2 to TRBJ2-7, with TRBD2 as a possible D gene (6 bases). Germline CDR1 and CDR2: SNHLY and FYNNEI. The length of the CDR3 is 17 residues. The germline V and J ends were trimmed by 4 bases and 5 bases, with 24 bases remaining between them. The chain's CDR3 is CASSGVLGGQGLNEQYF. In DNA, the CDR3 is TGTGCCAGCAGTGGGGTTTTGGGAGGCCAAGGACTCAACGAGCAGTACTTC. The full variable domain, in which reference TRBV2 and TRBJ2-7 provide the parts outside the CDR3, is EPEVTQTPSHQVTQMGQEVILRCVPISNHLYFYWYRQILGQKVEFLVSFYNNEISEKSEIFDDQFSVERPDGSNFTLKIRSTKLEDSAMYFCASSGVLGGQGLNEQYFGPGTRLTVT.

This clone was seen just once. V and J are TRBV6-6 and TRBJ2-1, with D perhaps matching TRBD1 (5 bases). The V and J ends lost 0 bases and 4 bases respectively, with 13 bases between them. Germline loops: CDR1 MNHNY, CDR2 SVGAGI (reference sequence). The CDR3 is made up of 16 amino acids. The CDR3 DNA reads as TGTGCCAGCAGTTACTCGTTAGGGGAATCATACAATGAGCAGTTCTTC. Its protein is CASSYSLGESYNEQFF.

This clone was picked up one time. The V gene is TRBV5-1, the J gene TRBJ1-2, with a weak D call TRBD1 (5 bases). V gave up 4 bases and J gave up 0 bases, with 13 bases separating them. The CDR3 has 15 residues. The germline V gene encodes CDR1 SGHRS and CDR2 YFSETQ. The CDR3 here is CASSDGHLANYGYTF. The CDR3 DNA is TGCGCCAGCAGCGATGGACACTTAGCTAACTATGGCTACACCTTC.

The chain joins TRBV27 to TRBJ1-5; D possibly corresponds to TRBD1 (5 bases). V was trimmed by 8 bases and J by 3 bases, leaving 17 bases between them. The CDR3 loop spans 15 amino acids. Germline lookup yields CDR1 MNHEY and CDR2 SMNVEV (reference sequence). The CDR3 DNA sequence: TGTGCCAGCCATAGAACAGGATCCTTCAATCAGCCCCAGCATTTT. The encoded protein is CASHRTGSFNQPQHF.

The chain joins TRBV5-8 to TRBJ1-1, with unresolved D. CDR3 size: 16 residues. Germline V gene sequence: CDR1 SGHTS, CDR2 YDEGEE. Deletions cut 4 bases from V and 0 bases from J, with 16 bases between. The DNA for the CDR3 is TGTGCCAGCAGCCTAGTGGGTGGTGGGATGAACACTGAAGCTTTCTTT. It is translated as CASSLVGGGMNTEAFF.

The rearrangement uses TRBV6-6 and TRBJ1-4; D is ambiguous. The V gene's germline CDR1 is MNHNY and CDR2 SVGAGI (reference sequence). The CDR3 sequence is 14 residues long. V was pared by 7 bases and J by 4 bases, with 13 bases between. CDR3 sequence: CASILGGDNEKLFF. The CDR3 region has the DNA TGTGCCAGCATCCTGGGCGGTGATAATGAAAAACTGTTTTTT.

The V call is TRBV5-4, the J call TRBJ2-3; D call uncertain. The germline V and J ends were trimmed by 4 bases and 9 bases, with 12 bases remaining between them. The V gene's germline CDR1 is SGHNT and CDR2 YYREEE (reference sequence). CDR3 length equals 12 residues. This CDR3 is CASSPPLGTQYF. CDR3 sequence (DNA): TGTGCCAGCAGCCCACCTTTAGGGACGCAGTATTTT.

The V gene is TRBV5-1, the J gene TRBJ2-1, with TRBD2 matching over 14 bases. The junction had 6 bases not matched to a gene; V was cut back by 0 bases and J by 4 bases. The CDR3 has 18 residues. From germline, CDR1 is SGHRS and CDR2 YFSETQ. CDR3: CASSLAGTSGGTYNEQFF. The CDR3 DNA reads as TGCGCCAGCAGCTTGGCCGGGACTAGCGGGGGTACATACAATGAGCAGTTCTTC.

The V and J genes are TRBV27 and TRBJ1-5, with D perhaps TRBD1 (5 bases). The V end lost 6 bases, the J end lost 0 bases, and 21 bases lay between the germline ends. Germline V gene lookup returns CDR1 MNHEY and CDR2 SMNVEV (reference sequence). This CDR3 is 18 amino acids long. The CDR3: CASSPRGRGSDSNQPQHF. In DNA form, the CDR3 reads TGTGCCAGCAGCCCTAGGGGCCGTGGGAGTGATAGCAATCAGCCCCAGCATTTT.

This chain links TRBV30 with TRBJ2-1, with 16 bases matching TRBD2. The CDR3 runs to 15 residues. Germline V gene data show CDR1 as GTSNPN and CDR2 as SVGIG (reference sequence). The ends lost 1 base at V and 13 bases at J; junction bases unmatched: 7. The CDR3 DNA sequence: TGTGCCTGGAGTGCAAAGGGACTAGCGGGGGGGCGACAGTTCTTC. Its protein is CAWSAKGLAGGRQFF.

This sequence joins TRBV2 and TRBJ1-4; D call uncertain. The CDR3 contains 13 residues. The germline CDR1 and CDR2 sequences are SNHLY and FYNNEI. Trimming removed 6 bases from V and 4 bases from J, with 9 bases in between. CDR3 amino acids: CASRGYDNEKLFF. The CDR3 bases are TGTGCCAGCAGAGGATACGATAATGAAAAACTGTTTTTT. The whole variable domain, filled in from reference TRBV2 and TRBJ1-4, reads EPEVTQTPSHQVTQMGQEVILRCVPISNHLYFYWYRQILGQKVEFLVSFYNNEISEKSEIFDDQFSVERPDGSNFTLKIRSTKLEDSAMYFCASRGYDNEKLFFGSGTQLSVL.

CDR3 region: CASSSFNQPQHF. As DNA, the CDR3 is TGTGCCAGCAGTTCCTTCAATCAGCCCCAGCATTTT. The rearrangement joins TRBV27 to TRBJ1-5; D unresolved. The V end lost 4 bases, the J end lost 3 bases, and 4 bases lay between the germline ends. Per germline, CDR1 MNHEY and CDR2 SMNVEV (reference sequence). This CDR3 has 12 amino acids.

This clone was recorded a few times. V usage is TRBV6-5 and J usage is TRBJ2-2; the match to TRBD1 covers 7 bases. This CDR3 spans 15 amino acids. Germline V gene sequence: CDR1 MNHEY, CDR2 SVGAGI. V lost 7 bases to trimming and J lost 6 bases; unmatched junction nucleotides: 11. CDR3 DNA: TGTGCCAGCAAACCCGGGACAGTACTATCCGGGGAGCTGTTTTTT. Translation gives CASKPGTVLSGELFF.

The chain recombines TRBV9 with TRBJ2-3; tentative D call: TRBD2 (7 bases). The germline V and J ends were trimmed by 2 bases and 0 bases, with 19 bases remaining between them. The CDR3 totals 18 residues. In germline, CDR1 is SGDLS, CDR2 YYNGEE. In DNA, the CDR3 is TGTGCCAGCAGCGTCGCGGGGGCGGGAGTGAGAAGCACAGATACGCAGTATTTT. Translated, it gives CASSVAGAGVRSTDTQYF.